These T cell receptor beta chains were read from a single sample in a study of T-cell reconstitution after alpha-beta-depleted transplantation in children. TCRdb called the PCR reads again in MiXCR, with one record for every CDR3 protein. The sample includes approximately 220,000 distinct CDR3 sequences, approximately 15% seen only once; the top ten take about 41%. The sequencing used PBMCs, mostly from graft donor cells, collected 360 days after TCRalphabeta/CD19-depleted stem cell transplant. These receptors were taken from a male patient under 10 years old who had a stem cell transplant for acute lymphoblastic leukemia, so the T cells may come from the graft donor. CDR3s include the opening cysteine and the closing phenylalanine or tryptophan. D genes are given only for firm matches. Size is omitted from some rows. Given values are once, few, many or a class for expanded clones.

>NA|TRBJ1-2|NA|TRBV12-3/TRBV12-4
TGTGCCAGCAGTTTCCCCTTTCAGGGTCGTGGACATGGCTACACCTTC
CASSFPFQGRGHGYTF
>NA|TRBJ2-5|NA|TRBV7-8
TGTGCCAGCAGCCTGGATGGGCGACTAGGAGAGACCCAGTACTTC
CASSLDGRLGETQYF
>NA|TRBJ1-2|few|TRBV12-5
TGTGCTAGTAGCCCCAGCGGGTATGGCTACACCTTC
CASSPSGYGYTF
>NA|TRBJ1-6|NA|TRBV7-2
TGTGCCAGCAGCTTGGGCAGGGCGAGCTCACCCCTCCACTTT
CASSLGRASSPLHF
>NA|TRBJ2-1|many|TRBV6-2/TRBV6-3
TGTGCCAGCAGTCAGGACTTCTCAAAGCAGTTCTTC
CASSQDFSKQFF
>TRBD2|TRBJ2-4|NA|TRBV10-3
TGTGCCATCAGTGGGCTAGCGGGGAAAAACATTCAGTACTTC
CAISGLAGKNIQYF
>NA|TRBJ2-3|NA|TRBV29-1
TGCAGCGTTCGAGGACACAAGGGCCGCACAGATACGCAGTATTTT
CSVRGHKGRTDTQYF
>TRBD2|TRBJ2-5|few|TRBV11-2
TGTGCCAGCAGCCCTGGGGCTAGCGGGGAACAAGAGACCCAGTACTTC
CASSPGASGEQETQYF
>NA|TRBJ2-4|many|TRBV21-1
TGTGCCAGCAGCAACCGGGACACCCTTCTAAACATTCAGTACTTC
CASSNRDTLLNIQYF
>NA|TRBJ2-7|NA|TRBV12-3/TRBV12-4
TGTGCCAGCAGTTTCGGCAGGGCCACCTACGAGCAGTACTTC
CASSFGRATYEQYF
>NA|TRBJ2-1|NA|TRBV4-2
TGTGCCAGCGGGACGGGACTCCTAAGCTCCTACAATGAGCAGTTCTTC
CASGTGLLSSYNEQFF
>TRBD1|TRBJ2-7|many|TRBV7-6
TGTGCCAGCAGCTTAGAGACAGGGGGATACGAGCAGTACTTC
CASSLETGGYEQYF
>TRBD2|TRBJ2-3|NA|TRBV20-1
TGCAGTGCTAGAGGTTGGAGGAGCGGGGCCCGCCCAGATACGCAGTATTTT
CSARGWRSGARPDTQYF
>TRBD2|TRBJ2-3|NA|TRBV4-2
TGTGCCAGCAGCCAAGGACTAGCGGGATACGATACGCAGTATTTT
CASSQGLAGYDTQYF